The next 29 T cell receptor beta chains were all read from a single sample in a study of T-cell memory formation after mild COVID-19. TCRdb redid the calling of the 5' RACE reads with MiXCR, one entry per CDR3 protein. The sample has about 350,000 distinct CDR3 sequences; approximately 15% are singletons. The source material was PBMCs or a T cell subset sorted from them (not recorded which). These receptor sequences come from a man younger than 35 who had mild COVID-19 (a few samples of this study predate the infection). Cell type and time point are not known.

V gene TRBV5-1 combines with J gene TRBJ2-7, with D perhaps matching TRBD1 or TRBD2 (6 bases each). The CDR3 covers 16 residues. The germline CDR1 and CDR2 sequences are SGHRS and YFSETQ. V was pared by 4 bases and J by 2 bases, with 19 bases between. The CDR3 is CASSQGTDYWPYEQYV. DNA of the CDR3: TGCGCCAGCAGCCAGGGGACGGACTACTGGCCCTACGAGCAGTACGTC.

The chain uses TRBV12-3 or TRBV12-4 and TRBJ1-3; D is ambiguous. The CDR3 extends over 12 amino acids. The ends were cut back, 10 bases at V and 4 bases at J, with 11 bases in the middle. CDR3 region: CATRTAGNTIYF. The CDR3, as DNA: TGTGCCACCAGGACGGCCGGAAACACCATATATTTT.

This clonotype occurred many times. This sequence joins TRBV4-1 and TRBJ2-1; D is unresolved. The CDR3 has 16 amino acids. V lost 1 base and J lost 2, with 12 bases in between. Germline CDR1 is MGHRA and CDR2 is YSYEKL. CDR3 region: CASSQVHLVTYNEQFF. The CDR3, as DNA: TGCGCCAGCAGCCAAGTACACCTAGTAACCTACAATGAGCAGTTCTTC.

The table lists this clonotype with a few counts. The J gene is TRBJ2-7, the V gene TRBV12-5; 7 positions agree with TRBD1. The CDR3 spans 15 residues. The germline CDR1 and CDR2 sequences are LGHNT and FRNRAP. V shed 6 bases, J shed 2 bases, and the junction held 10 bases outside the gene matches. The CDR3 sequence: CASGPRDSGAYEQYF. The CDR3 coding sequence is TGTGCTAGTGGACCTCGGGACAGCGGTGCCTACGAGCAGTACTTC.

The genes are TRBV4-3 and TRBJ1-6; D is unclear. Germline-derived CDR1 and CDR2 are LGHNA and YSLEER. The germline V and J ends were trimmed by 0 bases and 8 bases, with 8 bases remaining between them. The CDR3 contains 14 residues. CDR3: CASSQEAMDSPLHF. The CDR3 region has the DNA TGCGCCAGCAGCCAAGAGGCGATGGATTCACCCCTCCACTTT.

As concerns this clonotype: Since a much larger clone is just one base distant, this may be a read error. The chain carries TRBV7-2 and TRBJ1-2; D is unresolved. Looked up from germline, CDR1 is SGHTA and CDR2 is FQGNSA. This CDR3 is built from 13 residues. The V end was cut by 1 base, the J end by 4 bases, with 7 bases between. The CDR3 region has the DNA TGTGCCAGCAGCTTAGGGAGGAGCTATGGCTACACCTTC. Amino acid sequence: CASSLGRSYGYTF.

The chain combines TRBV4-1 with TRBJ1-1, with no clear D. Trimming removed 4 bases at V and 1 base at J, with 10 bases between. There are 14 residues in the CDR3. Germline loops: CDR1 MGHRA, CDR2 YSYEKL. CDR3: CASSLMRWNTEAFF. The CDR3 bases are TGCGCCAGCAGCCTCATGAGGTGGAACACTGAAGCTTTCTTT.

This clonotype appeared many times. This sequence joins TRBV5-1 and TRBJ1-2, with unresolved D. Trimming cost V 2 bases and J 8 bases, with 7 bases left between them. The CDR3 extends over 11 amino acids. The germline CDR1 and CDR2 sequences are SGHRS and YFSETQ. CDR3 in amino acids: CASSFGLGYTF. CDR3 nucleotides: TGCGCCAGCAGCTTTGGACTGGGCTACACCTTC.

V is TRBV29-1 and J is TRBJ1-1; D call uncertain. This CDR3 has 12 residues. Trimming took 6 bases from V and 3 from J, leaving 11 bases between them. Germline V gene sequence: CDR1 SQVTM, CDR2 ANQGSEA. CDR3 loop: CSVGALYTEAFF. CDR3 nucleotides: TGCAGCGTGGGAGCTTTATACACTGAAGCTTTCTTT.

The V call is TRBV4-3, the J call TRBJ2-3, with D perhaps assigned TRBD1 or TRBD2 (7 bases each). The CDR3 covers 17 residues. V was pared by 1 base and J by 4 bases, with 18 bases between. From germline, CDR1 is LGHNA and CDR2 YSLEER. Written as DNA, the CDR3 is TGCGCCAGCAGCCAAGGGGGAGGGGGCAGTATCGCAGATACGCAGTATTTT. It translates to CASSQGGGGSIADTQYF.

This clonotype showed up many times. The CDR3 sequence is CSAPRLGGARGREQFF. As DNA, the CDR3 is TGCAGTGCTCCAAGGCTCGGGGGGGCTCGAGGTCGTGAGCAGTTCTTC. V and J are TRBV20-1 and TRBJ2-1, with 8 bases aligning to TRBD2. The CDR3 runs 16 residues. Unmatched junction bases numbered 18, after V lost 5 bases and J lost 9 bases. CDR1 is DFQATT and CDR2 is SNEGSKA in the germline V gene (reference sequence).

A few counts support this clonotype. The CDR3 bases are TGTGCCAGCAGTGATCTTTCCTATGGCTACACCTTC. Protein sequence: CASSDLSYGYTF. V is TRBV6-2 or TRBV6-3 and J is TRBJ1-2; D call uncertain. The CDR3 consists of 12 residues. The V and J ends lost 5 bases and 4 bases respectively, with 8 bases between them. Germline CDR1 reads MNHEY; CDR2 reads SVGEGT.

CDR3 nucleotides: TGTGCCAGCAGCCGTTACGGGGGGGGAGCTCCCGGCTACACCTTC. Translating gives CASSRYGGGAPGYTF. The V gene is TRBV7-2, the J gene TRBJ1-2; possibly TRBD1 for D (5 bases). The CDR3 has 15 amino acids. Germline CDR1 SGHTA, CDR2 FQGNSA. The V end was cut by 5 bases, the J end by 8 bases, with 21 bases between.

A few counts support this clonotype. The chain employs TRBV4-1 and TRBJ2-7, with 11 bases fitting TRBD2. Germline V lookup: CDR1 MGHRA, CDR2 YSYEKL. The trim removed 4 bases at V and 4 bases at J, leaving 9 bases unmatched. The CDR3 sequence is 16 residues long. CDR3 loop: CASSPRLAGGLYEQYF. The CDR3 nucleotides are TGCGCCAGCAGCCCCCGGTTAGCGGGGGGGCTTTACGAGCAGTACTTC.

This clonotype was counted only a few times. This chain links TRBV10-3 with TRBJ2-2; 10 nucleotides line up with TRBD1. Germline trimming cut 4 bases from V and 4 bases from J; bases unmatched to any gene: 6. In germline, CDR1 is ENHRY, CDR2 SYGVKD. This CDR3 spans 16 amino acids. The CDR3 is CAISGPGQGSTGELFF. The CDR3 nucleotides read TGTGCCATCAGTGGCCCGGGACAGGGGAGCACCGGGGAGCTGTTTTTT.

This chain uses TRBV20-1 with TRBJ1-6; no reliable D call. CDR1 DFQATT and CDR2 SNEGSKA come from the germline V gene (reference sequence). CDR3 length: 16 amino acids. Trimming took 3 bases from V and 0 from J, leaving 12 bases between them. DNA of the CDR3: TGCAGTGCTAGGTTACTCCCGAGCTCCTATAATTCACCCCTCCACTTT. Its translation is CSARLLPSSYNSPLHF.

The CDR3 reads CASSVGIGTSTAETQYF. CDR3 DNA sequence: TGTGCCAGCAGCGTAGGGATTGGGACCTCTACCGCGGAGACCCAGTACTTC. The chain carries TRBV9 and TRBJ2-5; the D gene could be TRBD1 or TRBD2 (5 bases each). The CDR3 runs 17 residues. V was clipped by 0 bases and J by 5 bases, with 20 bases between them. Germline V gene data show CDR1 as SGDLS and CDR2 as YYNGEE.

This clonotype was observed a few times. DNA for the CDR3: TGCGCCAGCAGCTTGGGATCCTCTTCCTCCTACAATGAGCAGTTCTTC. It yields the protein CASSLGSSSSYNEQFF. J is TRBJ2-1 and V is TRBV5-1, with D unclear. CDR1 and CDR2 from the germline V gene are SGHRS and YFSETQ. V was pared by 0 bases and J by 0 bases, with 10 bases between. CDR3 length: 16 residues.

CDR3 residues: CASRTSTGADTQYF. CDR3 nucleotide sequence: TGCGCCAGCAGAACCTCGACCGGGGCAGATACGCAGTATTTT. The V gene is TRBV5-1, the J gene TRBJ2-3; perhaps TRBD2 as D (5 bases). V lost 5 bases and J lost 4, with 14 bases in between. Per the germline V gene, CDR1 is SGHRS and CDR2 is YFSETQ. The CDR3 spans 14 residues.

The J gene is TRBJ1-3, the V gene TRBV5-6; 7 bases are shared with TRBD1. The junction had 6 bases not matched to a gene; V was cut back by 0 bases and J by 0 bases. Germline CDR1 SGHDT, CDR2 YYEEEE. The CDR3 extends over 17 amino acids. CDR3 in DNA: TGTGCCAGCAGCTTGGTTTCCGGGACAGACTCTGGAAACACCATATATTTT. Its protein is CASSLVSGTDSGNTIYF.

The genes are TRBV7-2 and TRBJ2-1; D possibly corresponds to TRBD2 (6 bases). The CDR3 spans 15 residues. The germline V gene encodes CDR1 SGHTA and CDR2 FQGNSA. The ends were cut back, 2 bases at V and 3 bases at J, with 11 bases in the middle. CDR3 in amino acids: CASSLWDSSYNEQFF. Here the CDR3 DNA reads TGTGCCAGCAGCTTATGGGACTCGAGCTACAATGAGCAGTTCTTC.

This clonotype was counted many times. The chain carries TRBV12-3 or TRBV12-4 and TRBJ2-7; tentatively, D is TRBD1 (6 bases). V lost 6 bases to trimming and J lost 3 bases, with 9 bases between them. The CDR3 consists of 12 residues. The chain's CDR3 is CASRLDSYEQYF. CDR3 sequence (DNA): TGTGCCAGCAGACTGGACAGCTACGAGCAGTACTTC.

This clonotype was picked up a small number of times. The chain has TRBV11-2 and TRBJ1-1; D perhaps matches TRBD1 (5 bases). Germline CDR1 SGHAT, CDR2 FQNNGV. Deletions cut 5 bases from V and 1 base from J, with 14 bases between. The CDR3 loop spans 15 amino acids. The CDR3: CASSIPGRGNTEAFF. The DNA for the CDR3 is TGTGCCAGCAGCATCCCGGGGAGGGGGAACACTGAAGCTTTCTTT.

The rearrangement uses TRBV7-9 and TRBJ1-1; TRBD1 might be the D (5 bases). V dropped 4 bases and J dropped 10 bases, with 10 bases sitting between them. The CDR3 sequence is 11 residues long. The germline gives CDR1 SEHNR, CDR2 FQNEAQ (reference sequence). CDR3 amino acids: CASSSGGVAFF. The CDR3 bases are TGTGCCAGCAGCTCTGGGGGAGTAGCTTTCTTT.

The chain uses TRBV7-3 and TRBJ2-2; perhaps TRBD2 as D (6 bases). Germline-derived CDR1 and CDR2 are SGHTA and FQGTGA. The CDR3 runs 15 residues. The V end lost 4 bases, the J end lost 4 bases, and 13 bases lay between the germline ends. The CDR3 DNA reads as TGTGCCAGCAGCTCCGGGCTAGCGAGCACCGGGGAGCTGTTTTTT. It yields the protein CASSSGLASTGELFF.

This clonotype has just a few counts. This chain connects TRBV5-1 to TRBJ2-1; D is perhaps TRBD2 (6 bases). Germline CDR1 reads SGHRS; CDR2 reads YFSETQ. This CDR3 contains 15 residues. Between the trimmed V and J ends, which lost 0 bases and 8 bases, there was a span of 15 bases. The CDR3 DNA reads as TGCGCCAGCAGCTTGGCGGGGACTCCTGGGGATGAGCAGTTCTTC. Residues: CASSLAGTPGDEQFF.

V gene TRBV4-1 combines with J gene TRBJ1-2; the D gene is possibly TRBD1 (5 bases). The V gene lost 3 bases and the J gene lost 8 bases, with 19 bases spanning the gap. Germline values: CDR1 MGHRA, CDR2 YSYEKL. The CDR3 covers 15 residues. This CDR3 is CASSQNTGTPEGYTF. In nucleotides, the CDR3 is TGCGCCAGCAGCCAGAATACCGGGACCCCGGAGGGCTACACCTTC.

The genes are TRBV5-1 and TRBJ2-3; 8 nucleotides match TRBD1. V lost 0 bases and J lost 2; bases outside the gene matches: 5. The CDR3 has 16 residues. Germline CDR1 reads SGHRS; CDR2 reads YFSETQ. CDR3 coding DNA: TGCGCCAGCAGCTTGGCCGGGACAGGTACCACAGATACGCAGTATTTT. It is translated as CASSLAGTGTTDTQYF.

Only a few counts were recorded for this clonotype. The CDR3 region is CASSPPSVDTQYF. CDR3 coding DNA: TGTGCCAGCAGCCCCCCCTCGGTAGATACGCAGTATTTT. The V call is TRBV7-2, the J call TRBJ2-3; D is undetermined. Germline CDR1 is SGHTA and CDR2 is FQGNSA. CDR3 length: 13 residues. V was pared by 5 bases and J by 5 bases, with 11 bases between.